This TCR beta chain emerged from a study of cytomegalovirus exposure and HLA in healthy donors (dated by TCRdb to 2015 to 2018). At the level of the whole study: In an earlier analysis of some 610 of the donors, 250 to 350 Gb of sequence data and 117 million unique TCR beta sequences from about 190 million T cells were reported. Donor age, sex, ethnicity and CMV serostatus were collected together with the repertoire data. HLA typing covered class I and class II loci at four-digit resolution. In a later genetic analysis, genome-wide SNP genotypes for about three fifths of the roughly 670 donors were used, and that subset was treated as a discovery cohort. To study patterns of TCR occurrence, a later analysis re-analyzed previously published TCR beta repertoires from 666 donors and added high-resolution HLA genotyping. Among roughly 370 genotyped donors of the cohort, an average of roughly 240,000 unique TCR beta nucleotide sequences were sequenced per donor, around 18% of them non-productive. The aim of the study was to test whether cataloging public T cell receptors could identify signatures of past pathogen exposure. In an earlier analysis of a few hundred of the donors, high-throughput TCR beta sequencing was used to judge whether each TCR beta V gene segment behaved as functional or pseudogenic. Besides the first cohort of more than 650 subjects, a separate validation cohort made up of over 100 different subjects was used. The number of typed donors differed by locus: about 620-640 for A, B, C, DRB1 and DQB1; 500 to 550 for DQA1; 600 to 610 for DPA1; and roughly 450 for DPB1. Using immunosequencing, the study profiled T cell repertoires from around 670 subjects and related those repertoires to cytomegalovirus serostatus. Every discovery cohort repertoire had been produced on one sequencing platform. Of the roughly 400 genotyped donors, 81% were placed in the genetic ancestry cluster associated with self-reported Caucasian donors. The later analysis used no new phenotypic data to find candidate immune exposures, relying instead on TCR beta sequences and their occurrence across donors. Roughly 290 gigabases of sequencing data and roughly 81 million unique TCR sequences made up an early release that covered some 640 HLA-typed donors. To predict cytomegalovirus infection status, the study combined high-throughput TCR immunosequencing, statistical association of individual TCRs with disease status, and machine learning. Because of strong linkage in the cohort, 4 to 6 DR-DQ haplotypes were treated as single units for association and clustering. Points the paper makes about the study in general: Immune exposure information for the cohort was limited to CMV serostatus. Linkage disequilibrium might explain the correlated functional status among segregating V segments, but an unknown experimental factor could not be ruled out. In vitro tests confirmed that a few of the cytomegalovirus-associated TCR beta chains recognize cytomegalovirus antigens. In a later analysis, most CMV-associated TCR beta chains were found to appear HLA-restricted, with HLA associations seemingly driven largely by CMV exposure. Over 15 rarely observed V segments, including chromosome 9 orphons, were excluded from the earlier analysis of several hundred of the donors because counts were too low. An association between a missense DCLRE1C variant and V-gene and J-gene trimming of TCR beta chains was found in a later genetic analysis and replicated in an independent cohort. The presence/absence analyses assumed that sequencing depth was roughly uniform across donors, and that assumption may not be true. In a later analysis, TCR association rates were found to vary across HLA loci, with the most associated TCRs seen for DRB1 alleles and the fewest for HLA-C alleles. Across donors, most TCR sequences were observed very rarely, whereas some public TCRs were present in many individuals. In a later analysis, about 16,000 TCR beta sequences were associated with specific HLA alleles at a false discovery rate of 0.05. Several of the top co-occurrence clusters appeared to be linked to parvovirus B19, influenza, CMV and Epstein-Barr virus, according to a later analysis. A later genetic analysis reported fewer N-insertions in productive TCRs among donors in an Asian-associated ancestry cluster than the approximately 670-donor mean. Strong co-occurrence of HLA alleles, especially DR and DQ, made assigning TCR associations to individual alleles difficult. In an earlier analysis of fewer than 750 of the donors, most TCR beta V segments were observed in productive rearrangements about 90% or about 30% of the time, broadly matching IMGT annotations. Compared with equally common non-associated chains, HLA-associated TCR beta chains in a later analysis were more clonally expanded and had lower generation probabilities. Because HLA typing was unavailable for some donors at each locus, only the typed subset was used in association tests. The study listed 150 to 200 TCR beta chains as associated with cytomegalovirus. A cluster of highly shared sequence variants was judged likely to represent a technical artifact of the sequencing pipeline. Cytomegalovirus status was reported to be diagnosed by the classifier with high specificity and sensitivity in both the original and validation cohorts. The cohort was sequenced for TCR beta chains only, and without alpha or paired-chain data the features that could be detected were limited. A further reported finding was that TCR beta sequences accurately predicted the HLA-A and HLA-B alleles for most subjects in the first cohort. According to the authors, the approach could potentially be generalized to other disease states and immunological phenotypes.

Library prep was done by the immunoSEQ multiplex PCR assay. For the multiplex PCR, a mixture combining 60 forward primers for TCR Vbeta segments and 13 reverse primers for TCR Jbeta segments was used. The CDR3 region of rearranged TCR beta genes was amplified from genomic DNA with a multiplex PCR assay. The amplified TCR beta libraries were sequenced on the Illumina HiSeq System as 87-base-pair reads. Per the authors' processing: A later analysis counted about 76 million unique TCR beta chains across the 550 to 700 repertoires, and some 12 million of these chains were shared by at least two donors. Raw reads were error-corrected and collapsed into unique sequences with a nearest-neighbor algorithm that merged closely related sequences to remove PCR and sequencing errors. Alignment of CDR3 sequences to IMGT reference sequences was used to assign V, D and J gene segments. For a sequence to be retained, a match of at least six nucleotides was required to both a V gene segment and a J gene segment. A rearrangement counted as productive if the CDR3 had no stop codons and remained in frame with V and J, and every other rearrangement counted as non-productive. CDR3 was defined according to IMGT convention as the region running from the second conserved V-encoded cysteine to the conserved J-encoded phenylalanine. The earlier analysis of about 570 of the donors excluded any sequence lacking an unambiguous match to a single V gene segment. In an earlier analysis of 450 to 750 of the donors, a V segment was called functional when productive rearrangements were above 56.7%, and segregating when the standard deviation between donors exceeded 5%. To diagnose cytomegalovirus status from the catalog of TCR beta chain sequences, a statistical classification framework was built. In a later analysis, TCR nucleotide sequences were compared against IMGT/GENE-DB human TR gene sequences so that V and J genes could be assigned. A later analysis assigned CDR3 sequences and most-parsimonious VDJ recombination scenarios with the TCRdist pipeline. In a later analysis, each TCR beta chain was defined by its CDR3 amino acid sequence together with its V-gene family, and reads lacking a unique V-gene family were excluded. As a way to deal with suspected cross-contamination and a sequencing artifact, a later analysis dropped nearly 600 nucleotide sequences that were highly shared and had low generation probability. In a later analysis, a clonal expansion index for each public chain was calculated from normalized within-repertoire ranks of inferred template counts. Generation probabilities in a later analysis came from a VDJ recombination model fitted to out-of-frame rearrangements, and those results were checked against IGoR. In a later analysis, TCR-TCR, TCR-HLA and TCR-CMV co-occurrence was scored with hypergeometric tests, and a repertoire-size bias correction was applied to TCR pairs. In a later analysis, false discovery rates were estimated by permuting HLA or CMV assignments 20 times. In a later analysis, co-occurring TCRs were grouped using DBSCAN, and TCRdist sequence similarity was added for clustering within HLA-allele-positive subsets. For co-occurrence clustering, repertoires with fewer than 30,000 or more than 120,000 public chains were excluded, along with 4 to 6 repertoires with anomalous nucleotide sharing. Entries here come from immuneACCESS through TCRdb and include only in-frame sequences with V and J called. Some clones fail to appear in such tables; in the studies checked, an unresolved V gene covers under half of the shortfall, and the cause of the remainder is unknown. That table supplies the V and J calls and clone size; D and trimming were determined from the DNA. This sample is represented by roughly 80,000 clones; around 84% of them were singletons. The biggest ten clones account for 2% to 3% of the sample.

With regard to this clone: Its cognate antigen has yet to be identified. Sequence at one end of the junction differs from germline and may be a read error.

The cohort consisted of 666 healthy bone marrow donors. All cohort members were sampled while nominally healthy, although unrecorded immune exposures were likely present. The donor tested CMV seronegative and was one of the 352 seronegative cohort members. Each donor provided a peripheral blood sample, and peripheral blood mononuclear cells were used for TCR beta sequencing. Genomic DNA extraction from the blood cell samples was performed with the Qiagen DNeasy Blood Extraction Kit. What was sequenced was PBMCs. This sequence was found in a woman between 45 and 60 years old in good health and CMV-seronegative.

The CDR3 corresponds to CASSPWTGGPTDTQYF. The DNA sequence is as follows: TGTGCTAGCAGCCCCTGGACAGGGGGCCCCACAGATACGCAGTATTTT. The rearranged chain carries TRBV7-7 and TRBJ2-3; TRBD1 fits 11 bases in the junction. There are 16 amino acids in the CDR3, from cysteine to phenylalanine inclusive. Just CDR3 DNA is preserved here, 48 bases in frame from base 1. In the germline V gene (reference sequence), CDR1 corresponds to SSHAT and CDR2 to FNYEAQ.